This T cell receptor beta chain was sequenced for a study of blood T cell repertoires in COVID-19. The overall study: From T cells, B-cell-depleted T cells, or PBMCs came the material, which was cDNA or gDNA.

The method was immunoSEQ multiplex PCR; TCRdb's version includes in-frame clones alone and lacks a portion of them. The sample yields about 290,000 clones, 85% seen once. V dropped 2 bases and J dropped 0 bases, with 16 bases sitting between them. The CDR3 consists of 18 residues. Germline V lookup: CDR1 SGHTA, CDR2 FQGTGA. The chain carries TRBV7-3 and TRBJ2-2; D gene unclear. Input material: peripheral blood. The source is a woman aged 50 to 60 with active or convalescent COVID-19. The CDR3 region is CASSLAPTGSANTGELFF. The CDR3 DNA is TGTGCCAGCAGCTTAGCCCCGACGGGTTCGGCGAACACCGGGGAGCTGTTTTTT.